One and the same sample provided the 27 T cell receptor beta chains below, sequenced in a study of blood T cell repertoires in COVID-19. TCRdb's copy holds only in-frame clones and misses some; the assay was immunoSEQ multiplex PCR. The profile shows about 280,000 clones, around 85% of them singletons. Sample: PBMCs or T cells enriched from blood (not recorded which). The receptors were gathered from a woman in her forties or fifties who had recovered from COVID-19.

The chain combines TRBV27 with TRBJ2-5; TRBD2 might be the D (6 bases). CDR1 is MNHEY, CDR2 SMNVEV, per germline (reference sequence). V dropped 3 bases and J dropped 7 bases, with 18 bases sitting between them. This CDR3 has 15 residues. The CDR3 reads CASSFPPGAGGTQYF. In DNA, the CDR3 is TGTGCCAGCAGTTTCCCCCCTGGGGCCGGGGGGACCCAGTACTTC.

The CDR3 loop reads CASSLVSGGLNTEAFF. The CDR3 coding sequence is TGCGCCAGCAGCTTGGTCTCGGGGGGGCTGAACACTGAAGCTTTCTTT. The chain joins TRBV5-1 to TRBJ1-1; perhaps TRBD1 as D (6 bases). CDR1 is SGHRS and CDR2 is YFSETQ in the germline V gene. Trimming took off 0 bases at V and 0 bases at J, with 12 bases between the two ends. The CDR3 is made up of 16 amino acids.

The CDR3 protein is CASSIDLSGVVRKGYTF. DNA for the CDR3: TGTGCCAGTAGTATAGATCTTTCGGGGGTTGTACGGAAAGGCTACACCTTC. The V and J genes are TRBV19 and TRBJ1-2; a possible D gene is TRBD1 (5 bases). The CDR3 is 17 amino acids. Germline loops: CDR1 LNHDA, CDR2 SQIVND (reference sequence). Trimming stripped 0 bases from V and 8 bases from J, with 22 bases between.

This clone was counted only a few times. This sequence joins TRBV7-2 and TRBJ1-2, with 8 bases lining up with TRBD1. There are 14 residues in the CDR3. The V gene's germline CDR1 is SGHTA and CDR2 FQGNSA. The V segment lost 5 bases and the J segment 4 bases; nucleotides outside the gene matches: 6. DNA of the CDR3: TGTGCCAGCAGCCCATCAGGGGGCAGCTATGGCTACACCTTC. Its protein is CASSPSGGSYGYTF.

V usage is TRBV18 and J usage is TRBJ2-1; unclear D gene. The CDR3 totals 14 residues. CDR1 is KGHSH and CDR2 is LQKENI in the germline V gene. Trimming took off 3 bases at V and 1 base at J, with 7 bases between the two ends. CDR3 amino acids: CASSPEISYNEQFF. The CDR3 bases are TGTGCCAGCTCACCGGAGATTTCCTACAATGAGCAGTTCTTC.

The chain carries TRBV27 and TRBJ2-3, with unresolved D. V lost 0 bases to trimming and J lost 1 base, with 11 bases between them. The germline gives CDR1 MNHEY, CDR2 SMNVEV (reference sequence). The CDR3 loop spans 16 amino acids. In nucleotides, the CDR3 is TGTGCCAGCAGTTTATCGAAGATAGGAGGCACAGATACGCAGTATTTT. This sequence encodes CASSLSKIGGTDTQYF.

CDR3 in amino acids: CASSQAGSEAFF. The CDR3 bases are TGCGCCAGCAGCCAAGCAGGGTCTGAAGCTTTCTTT. This chain joins TRBV4-1 and TRBJ1-1, with D possibly TRBD1 on 5 matching bases. V lost 1 base and J 6 bases, leaving 6 bases between the germline ends. Germline lookup yields CDR1 MGHRA and CDR2 YSYEKL. This CDR3 comprises 12 residues.

The J gene is TRBJ1-2, the V gene TRBV18, with D perhaps matching TRBD1 (6 bases). V was pared by 3 bases and J by 6 bases, with 20 bases between. CDR1 is KGHSH, CDR2 LQKENI, per germline. This CDR3 is 16 amino acids long. CDR3 residues: CASSPSYDRTTNGYTF. The CDR3 nucleotides are TGTGCCAGCTCACCTTCTTACGACAGGACCACAAATGGCTACACCTTC.

The chain employs TRBV6-2 or TRBV6-3 and TRBJ2-7; perhaps TRBD1 as D (5 bases). The CDR3 has 11 amino acids. V was cut by 6 bases and J by 3 bases, with 6 bases left in between. From germline, CDR1 is MNHEY and CDR2 SVGEGT. The CDR3 DNA follows: TGTGCCAGCAGCGACAGCTACGAGCAGTACTTC. Amino acids: CASSDSYEQYF.

The V and J genes are TRBV19 and TRBJ1-5; 8 bases are a match to TRBD1. V dropped 5 bases and J dropped 5; count of bases not matched to a gene: 8. The germline V gene encodes CDR1 LNHDA and CDR2 SQIVND (reference sequence). This CDR3 is 15 amino acids long. The CDR3, as DNA: TGTGCCAGTAGTGAGGACAGGGACCCTTATCAGCCCCAGCATTTT. Amino acid sequence: CASSEDRDPYQPQHF.

The V call is TRBV7-8, the J call TRBJ2-7, with TRBD1 as a possible D gene (5 bases). The V end was cut by 5 bases, the J end by 1 base, with 12 bases between. The CDR3 is 14 amino acids. Germline V gene lookup returns CDR1 SGHVS and CDR2 FQNEAQ. CDR3 in DNA: TGTGCCAGCAGCCCCCCAGGGTATTCCTACGAGCAGTACTTC. This sequence encodes CASSPPGYSYEQYF.

The V call is TRBV3-1 (or the pseudogene TRBV3-2), the J call TRBJ2-2; possibly TRBD2 for D (6 bases). The germline V and J ends were trimmed by 1 base and 5 bases, with 8 bases remaining between them. Germline V gene data show CDR1 as LGHDT and CDR2 as YNNKEL (reference sequence). The CDR3 is 14 amino acids. The CDR3 reads CASSQVGGTGELFF. The DNA of the CDR3 is TGTGCCAGCAGCCAAGTTGGGGGGACCGGGGAGCTGTTTTTT.

CDR3 protein: CASSPGQGTTNEKLFF. CDR3 nucleotide sequence: TGTGCCAGCAGCCCGGGACAGGGGACAACTAATGAAAAACTGTTTTTT. This chain joins TRBV5-6 and TRBJ1-4; the match to TRBD1 covers 10 bases. The germline V gene has CDR1 SGHDT and CDR2 YYEEEE. V shed 4 bases and J 0 bases; nucleotides not matched to a gene: 3. CDR3 size: 16 residues.

The chain joins TRBV11-3 to TRBJ1-2; 8 positions match TRBD1. CDR1 SGHNT and CDR2 YENEEA come from the germline V gene. This CDR3 is 14 amino acids long. Trimming at V came to 5 bases and at J to 7 bases, leaving 9 bases not matched to a gene. This CDR3 reads CASSPARTGPGYTF. The CDR3 bases are TGTGCCAGCAGCCCAGCCCGGACAGGGCCTGGCTACACCTTC.

The chain carries TRBV2 and TRBJ1-5, with 7 bases that match TRBD1. Germline-derived CDR1 and CDR2 are SNHLY and FYNNEI. CDR3 size: 14 residues. The ends lost 3 bases at V and 6 bases at J; junction bases unmatched: 5. As DNA, the CDR3 is TGTGCCAGCAGTGAGGGGACAGATGCTCAGCCCCAGCATTTT. Translation gives CASSEGTDAQPQHF.

The chain uses TRBV30 and TRBJ2-1; 8 bases align to TRBD2. In germline, CDR1 is GTSNPN, CDR2 SVGIG (reference sequence). The CDR3 is 14 amino acids. The V gene end was trimmed by 1 base and the J gene end by 6 bases; junction bases not matched to a gene: 5. The CDR3 DNA sequence: TGTGCCTGGAGTGGGCTAGCGGGCTTCAATGAGCAGTTCTTC. Residues: CAWSGLAGFNEQFF.

The chain combines TRBV19 with TRBJ2-6; D unclear. In germline, CDR1 is LNHDA, CDR2 SQIVND (reference sequence). Trimming took 5 bases from V and 0 from J, leaving 5 bases between them. The CDR3 loop spans 14 amino acids. In DNA form, the CDR3 reads TGTGCCAGTAGTGTTAGCTCTGGGGCCAACGTCCTGACTTTC. This translates into CASSVSSGANVLTF.

V is TRBV19 and J is TRBJ1-2; D perhaps matches TRBD1 (6 bases). Trimming shortened V by 3 bases and J by 5 bases, and 7 bases separated the two germline ends. Germline assignment: CDR1 LNHDA and CDR2 SQIVND (reference sequence). The CDR3 is 12 residues long. The CDR3 nucleotides read TGTGCCAGTAGTATCGACAGGTATGGCTACACCTTC. Translation: CASSIDRYGYTF.

The V call is TRBV28, the J call TRBJ1-2; TRBD1 aligns across 8 bases. The CDR3 consists of 15 residues. V was clipped by 4 bases and J by 3 bases; unmatched bases: 7. Per germline, CDR1 MDHEN and CDR2 SYDVKM. The CDR3 loop is CASSSPDRAYYGYTF. The CDR3 nucleotides read TGTGCCAGCAGTTCCCCGGACAGGGCCTACTATGGCTACACCTTC.

The chain has TRBV7-2 and TRBJ2-1, with TRBD1 matching 7 bases. Germline assignment: CDR1 SGHTA and CDR2 FQGNSA. Germline trimming cut 2 bases from V and 5 bases from J; bases unmatched to any gene: 9. The CDR3 sequence is 16 residues long. CDR3 sequence: CASSLFSRGRNNEQFF. The CDR3 DNA is TGTGCCAGCAGCTTATTTAGTAGGGGGCGAAACAATGAGCAGTTCTTC.

This sequence joins TRBV30 and TRBJ1-2, with 10 bases fitting TRBD1. The trim removed 1 base at V and 5 bases at J, leaving 4 bases unmatched. The CDR3 runs 14 residues. Germline CDR1 is GTSNPN and CDR2 is SVGIG (reference sequence). The CDR3 reads CAWSEPGQGYGYTF. The CDR3 DNA reads TGTGCCTGGAGTGAACCGGGACAGGGGTATGGCTACACCTTC.

The gene calls are TRBV5-4 and TRBJ1-2; D is possibly TRBD1 (6 bases). Germline V gene data show CDR1 as SGHNT and CDR2 as YYREEE (reference sequence). Trimming shortened V by 9 bases and J by 4 bases, and 22 bases separated the two germline ends. This CDR3 has 15 residues. The DNA of the CDR3 is TGTGCCATCTCACCCAGACAGGCCGCGGGCTATGGCTACACCTTC. It codes for CAISPRQAAGYGYTF. The complete variable domain, with remaining parts taken from reference TRBV5-4 and TRBJ1-2, reads ETGVTQSPTHLIKTRGQQVTLRCSSQSGHNTVSWYQQALGQGPQFIFQYYREEENGRGNFPPRFSGLQFPNYSSELNVNALELDDSALYLCAISPRQAAGYGYTFGSGTRLTVV.

The chain employs TRBV9 and TRBJ1-1; D uncertain. Germline CDR1 SGDLS, CDR2 YYNGEE. The CDR3 covers 14 residues. The V end lost 4 bases, the J end lost 1 base, and 11 bases lay between the germline ends. CDR3 protein: CASSPQTENTEAFF. CDR3 coding DNA: TGTGCCAGCAGCCCACAAACAGAGAACACTGAAGCTTTCTTT.

This clone was seen a single time. The chain recombines TRBV23-1 with TRBJ1-1, with TRBD1 matching 7 bases. TRBV23-1 is filed as an ORF, its function uncertain. This CDR3 comprises 16 residues. With 0 bases clipped from V and 3 bases from J, the junction kept 7 bases outside the gene matches. The DNA of the CDR3 is TGCGCCAGCAGTCAATCCGCCGGGACAGCCTACACTGAAGCTTTCTTT. Translating gives CASSQSAGTAYTEAFF.

The genes are TRBV6-2 or TRBV6-3 and TRBJ1-6; weak D call: TRBD1 (6 bases). V was trimmed by 0 bases and J by 7 bases, leaving 10 bases between them. CDR3 length: 15 residues. The germline V gene encodes CDR1 MNHEY and CDR2 SVGEGT. The CDR3 spells CASSYSIGQNSPLHF. The DNA for the CDR3 is TGTGCCAGCAGTTACTCGATCGGACAGAATTCACCCCTCCACTTT.

V gene TRBV28 combines with J gene TRBJ1-4, with 7 bases lining up with TRBD1. Looked up from germline, CDR1 is MDHEN and CDR2 is SYDVKM. This CDR3 is built from 17 residues. V shed 9 bases and J 4 bases; nucleotides not matched to a gene: 17. This CDR3 is CASSPYRGGAFNEKLFF. The DNA of the CDR3 is TGTGCCAGTTCTCCCTACAGGGGAGGTGCTTTTAATGAAAAACTGTTTTTT.

This sequence joins TRBV18 and TRBJ2-6, with TRBD1 as a possible D gene (6 bases). CDR1 is KGHSH and CDR2 is LQKENI in the germline V gene. With 1 base removed from V and 4 bases from J, the gap between germline ends came to 23 bases. This CDR3 has 20 residues. The CDR3 spells CASSPRIGNTGQLGANVLTF. In DNA form, the CDR3 reads TGTGCCAGCTCACCACGGATTGGAAACACGGGACAACTGGGGGCCAACGTCCTGACTTTC.